The clone carrying this T cell receptor (beta chain) was observed a handful of times. Its specificity is unknown. The isolated RNA, all of it, was reverse transcribed, so expressed TCRB transcripts were what got sequenced. Sequenced naive, central memory and regulatory T cell samples produced an average of roughly 3.9 million reads. Assay: immunoSEQ multiplex PCR; the TCRdb copy retains only in-frame clones and omits some. Among approximately 250,000 clones listed, approximately 16% were seen once. This sample was taken from a study of beta chain features in type 1 diabetes. Study observations and caveats: Any role of HLA type in TCRB rearrangement remained unresolved here. For patients, the naive, central memory and Treg TCRB repertoires appeared more alike than for healthy donors. All four CD4+ subsets from Type 1 diabetes patients carried moderately but significantly shorter TCRB CDR3s.

Trimming stripped 0 bases from V and 4 bases from J, with 4 bases between. This CDR3 spans 12 amino acids. Germline-derived CDR1 and CDR2 are SQVTM and ANQGSEA. This TCR was recovered from a man aged 25-45 years with type 1 diabetes. The gene calls are TRBV29-1 and TRBJ2-1; D is unclear. Source material: naive CD4+ T cells from blood. The CDR3 DNA follows: TGCAGCGTTGAAGAGCTGTACAATGAGCAGTTCTTC. As protein: CSVEELYNEQFF.